The 4 T cell receptor beta chains below were found in one sample sequenced in a study of T-cell reconstitution after alpha-beta-depleted transplantation in children. TCRbeta library preparation incorporated unique molecular identifiers. From the PCR reads, TCRdb called clonotypes with MiXCR, one entry per CDR3 protein. The sample contains about 580,000 distinct CDR3 sequences, about 23% of which appear only once. The specimen comprised PBMCs, mostly from graft donor cells, sampled 360 days after TCRalphabeta/CD19-depleted stem cell transplant. The receptors shown here come from a boy less than two years old who had a stem cell transplant for acute myeloid leukemia, so the T cells may come from the graft donor.

The J gene is TRBJ2-3, the V gene TRBV20-1, with TRBD2 matching 11 bases. V dropped 3 bases and J dropped 5; count of bases not matched to a gene: 7. This CDR3 spans 15 amino acids. Germline assignment: CDR1 DFQATT and CDR2 SNEGSKA (reference sequence). CDR3 amino acids: CSASVTSGVGDTQYF. The CDR3 coding sequence is TGCAGTGCTAGCGTGACTAGCGGGGTTGGAGATACGCAGTATTTT.

The sample holds many counts of this clonotype. This chain links TRBV5-1 with TRBJ1-4; 10 bases fit TRBD1. This CDR3 spans 14 amino acids. Germline CDR1 and CDR2: SGHRS and YFSETQ. J lost 7 bases, V lost 6 bases, and 6 bases had no gene match. CDR3 nucleotide sequence: TGCGCCAGCACAATGACAGGGGGCATTGAAAAACTGTTTTTT. Translating it yields CASTMTGGIEKLFF. The whole variable domain, filled in from reference TRBV5-1 and TRBJ1-4, reads KAGVTQTPRYLIKTRGQQVTLSCSPISGHRSVSWYQQTPGQGLQFLFEYFSETQRNKGNFPGRFSGRQFSNSRSEMNVSTLELGDSALYLCASTMTGGIEKLFFGSGTQLSVL.

The genes are TRBV6-1 and TRBJ1-2, with D tentatively TRBD1 (5 bases). Germline V gives CDR1 MNHNS, CDR2 SASEGT. This CDR3 is 13 amino acids long. Trimming cost V 5 bases and J 4 bases, with 11 bases left between them. The chain's CDR3 is CASSTRESYGYTF. CDR3 nucleotide sequence: TGTGCCAGCAGTACCAGGGAGAGCTATGGCTACACCTTC.

This clonotype was seen once. Lacking the conserved final phenylalanine or tryptophan, this CDR3 likely reflects a read error. V usage is TRBV20-1 and J usage is TRBJ1-4; D perhaps matches TRBD1 (5 bases). Trimming shortened V by 4 bases and J by 14 bases, and 14 bases separated the two germline ends. The CDR3 is 11 residues long. Germline assignment: CDR1 DFQATT and CDR2 SNEGSKA (reference sequence). The CDR3 region is CSATNQGVLFC. CDR3 bases: TGCAGTGCTACAAATCAGGGTGTCCTGTTTTGT.